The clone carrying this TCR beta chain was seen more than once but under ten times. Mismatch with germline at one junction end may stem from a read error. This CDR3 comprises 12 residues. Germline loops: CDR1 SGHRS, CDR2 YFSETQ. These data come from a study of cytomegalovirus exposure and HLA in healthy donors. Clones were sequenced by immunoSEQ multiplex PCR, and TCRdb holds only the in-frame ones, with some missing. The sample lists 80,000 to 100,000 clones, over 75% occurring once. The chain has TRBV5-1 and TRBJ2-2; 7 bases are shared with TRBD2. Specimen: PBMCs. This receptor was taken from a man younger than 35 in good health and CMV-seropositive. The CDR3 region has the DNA TGTGCCAGCAGCTTGGGCGGGGGAGTGCTGTTTTTT. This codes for CASSLGGGVLFF.